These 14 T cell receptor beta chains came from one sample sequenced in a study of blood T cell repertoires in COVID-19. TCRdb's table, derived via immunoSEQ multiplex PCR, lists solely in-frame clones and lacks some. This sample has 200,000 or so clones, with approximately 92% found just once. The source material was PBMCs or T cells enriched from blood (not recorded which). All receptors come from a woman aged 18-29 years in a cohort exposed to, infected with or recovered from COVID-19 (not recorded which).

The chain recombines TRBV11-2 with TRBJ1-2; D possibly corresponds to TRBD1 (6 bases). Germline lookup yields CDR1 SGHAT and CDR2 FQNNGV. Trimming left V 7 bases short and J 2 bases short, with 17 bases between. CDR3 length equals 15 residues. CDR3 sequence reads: CASTTTRTGNYGYTF. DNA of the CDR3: TGTGCCAGCACAACCACGCGAACAGGGAACTATGGCTACACCTTC.

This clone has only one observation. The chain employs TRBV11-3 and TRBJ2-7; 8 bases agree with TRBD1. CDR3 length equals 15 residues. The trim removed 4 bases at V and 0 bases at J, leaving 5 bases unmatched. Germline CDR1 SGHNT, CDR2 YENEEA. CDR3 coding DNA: TGTGCCAGCAGCTCACGGACAGGGAGCTCCTACGAGCAGTACTTC. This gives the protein CASSSRTGSSYEQYF.

The CDR3 DNA follows: TGTGCCAGCAGTTACCCGGGACAGGGGTTTTGGACTGAAGCTTTCTTT. The encoded protein is CASSYPGQGFWTEAFF. The chain joins TRBV6-6 to TRBJ1-1; TRBD1 aligns across 10 bases. Germline lookup yields CDR1 MNHNY and CDR2 SVGAGI (reference sequence). V lost 2 bases, J lost 5 bases, and 8 bases stayed unmatched. The CDR3 is made up of 16 amino acids.

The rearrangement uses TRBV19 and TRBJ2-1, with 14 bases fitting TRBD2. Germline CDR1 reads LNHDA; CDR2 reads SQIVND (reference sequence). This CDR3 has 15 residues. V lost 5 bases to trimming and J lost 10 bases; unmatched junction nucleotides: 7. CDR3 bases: TGTGCCAGTAGTGTTGAGACTAGCGGGAGGGCCGAGCAGTTCTTC. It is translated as CASSVETSGRAEQFF.

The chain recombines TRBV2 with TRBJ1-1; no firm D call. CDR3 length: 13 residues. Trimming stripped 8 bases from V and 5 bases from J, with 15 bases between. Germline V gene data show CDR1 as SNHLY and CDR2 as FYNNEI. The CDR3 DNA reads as TGTGCCAGCTCCCCTAGGGAGGCGACTGAAGCTTTCTTT. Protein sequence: CASSPREATEAFF.

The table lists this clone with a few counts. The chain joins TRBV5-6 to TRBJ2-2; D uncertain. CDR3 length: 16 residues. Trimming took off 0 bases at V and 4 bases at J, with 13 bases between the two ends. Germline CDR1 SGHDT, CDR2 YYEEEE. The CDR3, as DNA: TGTGCCAGCAGCTTGGCCTCCTGGAGCGCCACCGGGGAGCTGTTTTTT. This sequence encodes CASSLASWSATGELFF. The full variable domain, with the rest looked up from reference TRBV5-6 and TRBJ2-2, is DAGVTQSPTHLIKTRGQQVTLRCSPKSGHDTVSWYQQALGQGPQFIFQYYEEEERQRGNFPDRFSGHQFPNYSSELNVNALLLGDSALYLCASSLASWSATGELFFGEGSRLTVL.

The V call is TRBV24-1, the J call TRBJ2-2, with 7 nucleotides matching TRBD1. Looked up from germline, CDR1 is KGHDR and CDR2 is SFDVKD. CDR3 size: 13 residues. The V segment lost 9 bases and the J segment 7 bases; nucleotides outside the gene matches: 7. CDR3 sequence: CATSPRGYGELFF. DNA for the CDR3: TGTGCCACCTCTCCCAGGGGGTACGGGGAGCTGTTTTTT.

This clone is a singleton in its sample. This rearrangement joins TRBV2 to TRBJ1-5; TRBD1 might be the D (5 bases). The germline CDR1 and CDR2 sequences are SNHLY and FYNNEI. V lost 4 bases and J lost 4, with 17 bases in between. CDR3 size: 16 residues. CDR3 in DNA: TGTGCCAGCAGTGGGGGTGGATATGGGGGGAATCAGCCCCAGCATTTT. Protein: CASSGGGYGGNQPQHF.

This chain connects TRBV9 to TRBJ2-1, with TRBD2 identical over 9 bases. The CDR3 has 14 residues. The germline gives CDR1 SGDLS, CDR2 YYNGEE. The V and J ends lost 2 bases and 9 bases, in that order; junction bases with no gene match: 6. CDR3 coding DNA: TGTGCCAGCAGCGTCGGCGGGAGGGCCAGTGAGCAGTTCTTC. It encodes CASSVGGRASEQFF.

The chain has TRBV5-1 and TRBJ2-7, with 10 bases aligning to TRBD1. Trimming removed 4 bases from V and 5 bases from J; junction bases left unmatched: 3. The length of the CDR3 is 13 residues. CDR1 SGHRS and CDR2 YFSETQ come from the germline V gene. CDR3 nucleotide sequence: TGCGCCAGCAGCGCGGGGACAGGGGACGAGCAGTACTTC. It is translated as CASSAGTGDEQYF.

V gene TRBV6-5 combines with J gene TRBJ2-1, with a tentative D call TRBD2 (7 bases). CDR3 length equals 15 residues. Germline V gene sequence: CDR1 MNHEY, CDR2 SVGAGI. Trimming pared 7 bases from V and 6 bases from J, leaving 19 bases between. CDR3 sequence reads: CASTESGGAGNEQFF. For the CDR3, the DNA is TGTGCCAGCACCGAATCGGGGGGCGCAGGCAATGAGCAGTTCTTC.

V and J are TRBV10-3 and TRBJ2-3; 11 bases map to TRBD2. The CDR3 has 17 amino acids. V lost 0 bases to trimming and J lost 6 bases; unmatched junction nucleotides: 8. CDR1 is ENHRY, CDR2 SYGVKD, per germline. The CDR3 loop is CAISESSGRASADTQYF. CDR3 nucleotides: TGTGCCATCAGTGAGTCTAGCGGGAGGGCCTCGGCGGATACGCAGTATTTT.

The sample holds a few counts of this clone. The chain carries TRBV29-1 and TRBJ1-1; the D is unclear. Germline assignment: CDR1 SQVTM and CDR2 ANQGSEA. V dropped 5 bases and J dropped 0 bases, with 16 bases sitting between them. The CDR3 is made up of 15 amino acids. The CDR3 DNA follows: TGCAGCGTTAGAAGCGGTGGTGGAGTGAACACTGAAGCTTTCTTT. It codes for CSVRSGGGVNTEAFF.

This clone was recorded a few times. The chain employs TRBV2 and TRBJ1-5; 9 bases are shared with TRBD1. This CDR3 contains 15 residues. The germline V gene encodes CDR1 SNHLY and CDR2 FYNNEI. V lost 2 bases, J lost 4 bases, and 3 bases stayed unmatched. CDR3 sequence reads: CASSESDRGNQPQHF. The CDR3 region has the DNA TGTGCCAGCAGTGAATCCGACAGGGGGAATCAGCCCCAGCATTTT. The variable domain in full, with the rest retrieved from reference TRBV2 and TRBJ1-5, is EPEVTQTPSHQVTQMGQEVILRCVPISNHLYFYWYRQILGQKVEFLVSFYNNEISEKSEIFDDQFSVERPDGSNFTLKIRSTKLEDSAMYFCASSESDRGNQPQHFGDGTRLSIL.